The source of this T cell receptor beta chain is a study of neoadjuvant nivolumab and ipilimumab in lung cancer. In the study overall: Nivolumab 3 mg/kg was given days 1, 15 and 29, plus ipilimumab 1 mg/kg day 1 in combination.

V was pared by 0 bases and J by 3 bases, with 13 bases of the junction left unmatched. CDR3 size: 18 residues. Germline CDR1 is ENHRY and CDR2 is SYGVKD. For this clone: No antigen is known for it.

Generated by immunoSEQ multiplex PCR, the TCRdb table keeps only in-frame clones and is missing some. The sample comprises 10,000 or so clones, about 81% of which are singletons, and more than 3% rests with the top ten. Findings and limits, study-wide: Higher pretherapy blood TCR richness went with higher resected-tumor richness. Only two of four nivolumab-treated tumors gained richness and clonality by surgery. Compared with tumor-adjacent uninvolved lung, resected tumors showed greater richness and clonality.

This clonotype originated in an adult with non-small cell lung cancer. Sample: peripheral blood, taken before neoadjuvant nivolumab, alone or with ipilimumab. V and J are TRBV10-3 and TRBJ2-7, with TRBD1 matching over 8 bases. CDR3 residues: CAISESIRGQGTYYEQYF. CDR3 DNA sequence: TGTGCCATCAGTGAGTCGATCAGGGGGCAGGGAACATACTACGAGCAGTACTTC.